This note documents a single T cell receptor (beta chain) sequence. The CDR3 length is 13 residues. The germline V gene encodes CDR1 SNHLY and CDR2 FYNNEI. V was cut by 4 bases and J by 6 bases, with 11 bases left in between. The entry originates in a study of blood T cell repertoires in COVID-19. Study summary: Samples came from the United States, Italy and Spain, spanning acute and convalescent COVID-19.

Per the study methods: Estimates of nucleated cell counts were drawn from the amplification of reference gene primers. The assay was immunoSEQ multiplex PCR, and TCRdb's table has in-frame clones only and misses some. The DNA gave D and trimming, while V, J and clone size come from that table. The table has about 200,000 clones, about nine tenths seen once. V is TRBV2 and J is TRBJ2-3; D gene ambiguous. The sequence was collected from a young man who had recovered from COVID-19. The sample taken for sequencing was PBMCs or T cells enriched from blood (not recorded which). The CDR3 here is CASSALLRDTQYF. CDR3 in DNA: TGTGCCAGCAGTGCCCTCCTTCGTGATACGCAGTATTTT.